These T cell receptor beta chains were read from a single sample in a study of response to subunit inactivated influenza vaccine. TCRdb reprocessed the RT-PCR reads with MiXCR, giving one entry per CDR3 protein. Here the sample spans fewer than 250,000 distinct CDR3 sequences, around an eighth being singletons. The sample consisted of CD8+ T cells sorted from PBMCs, taken roughly 5 days after vaccination. The receptors shown here come from a middle-aged man who received an inactivated influenza vaccine. Both conserved end residues are part of each CDR3. The order of the fields is clone size, J gene, V gene, D gene, CDR3 protein, CDR3 DNA. D genes are given only for firm matches. The size entry is marked missing in some rows and otherwise reads once, few, many or a size class.

few	TRBJ2-6	TRBV29-1	-	CILRGRESWCDGANVLTF	TGCATCCTAAGGGGCAGGGAGTCGTGGTGCGATGGGGCCAACGTCCTGACTTTC
-	TRBJ2-7	TRBV4-1	-	CASSQEGLLKYEQYF	TGCGCCAGCAGCCAAGAAGGGCTGCTAAAGTACGAGCAGTACTTC
few	TRBJ2-7	TRBV7-2	TRBD2	CASSLGVAGLSSYEQYF	TGTGCCAGCAGCTTAGGAGTAGCGGGCCTAAGCTCCTACGAGCAGTACTTC
many	TRBJ2-7	TRBV20-1	-	CSARGTIGDYEQYF	TGCAGTGCTAGGGGAACGATAGGAGACTACGAGCAGTACTTC
many	TRBJ1-2	TRBV29-1	TRBD1	CSSTGGDGYGYTF	TGCAGCTCCACAGGGGGCGATGGCTATGGCTACACCTTC
few	TRBJ2-2	TRBV29-1	-	CSADGGTTGELFF	TGCAGCGCCGACGGGGGTACCACCGGGGAGCTGTTTTTT
-	TRBJ2-1	TRBV12-3/TRBV12-4	TRBD2	CASSLALAGGPMFF	TGTGCCAGCAGTTTAGCACTAGCGGGGGGGCCGATGTTCTTC
-	TRBJ2-7	TRBV7-2	-	CASSSGPGRSYEQYF	TGTGCCAGCAGCTCAGGACCGGGACGTTCCTACGAGCAGTACTTC
-	TRBJ2-7	TRBV28	-	CASSPDSSSSYEQYF	TGTGCCAGCAGTCCCGACAGCAGTAGCTCCTACGAGCAGTACTTC
-	TRBJ1-3	TRBV25-1	-	CASSETISGNTIYF	TGTGCCAGCAGCGAGACGATCTCTGGAAACACCATATATTTT
-	TRBJ2-1	TRBV15	-	CATSREGSSSYNEQFF	TGTGCCACCAGCAGAGAAGGGAGCAGCTCCTACAATGAGCAGTTCTTC
few	TRBJ2-3	TRBV23-1	TRBD1	CASSQGQGRPSTDTQYF	TGCGCCAGCAGTCAAGGACAGGGGCGACCTAGCACAGATACGCAGTATTTT
few	TRBJ1-1	TRBV6-4	-	CASSVAGTGEAFF	TGTGCCAGCAGTGTGGCAGGGACTGGTGAAGCTTTCTTT
-	TRBJ2-3	TRBV5-6	-	CASSAIVDTQYF	TGTGCCAGCAGCGCTATTGTTGATACGCAGTATTTT
many	TRBJ2-5	TRBV13	TRBD1	CASSSRTQTGEWETQYF	TGTGCCAGCAGCTCCCGAACGCAAACAGGGGAGTGGGAGACCCAGTACTTC
few	TRBJ2-5	TRBV11-1	-	CASSLFSLETQYF	TGTGCCAGCAGCTTGTTTTCGTTAGAGACCCAGTACTTC
-	TRBJ2-2	TRBV6-1	-	CASTGLLNTGELFF	TGTGCCAGCACGGGACTCCTGAACACCGGGGAGCTGTTTTTT
-	TRBJ2-1	TRBV5-6	TRBD1	CASSALQGFGNEQFF	TGTGCCAGCAGCGCGCTACAGGGGTTCGGGAATGAGCAGTTCTTC
-	TRBJ2-1	TRBV27	TRBD2	CASSLDLAGNNEQFF	TGTGCCAGCAGTTTAGACCTAGCGGGAAACAATGAGCAGTTCTTC
few	TRBJ2-7	TRBV10-2	-	CASTEYGENYEQYF	TGCGCCAGCACGGAGTACGGGGAAAACTACGAGCAGTACTTC
-	TRBJ2-7	TRBV28	-	CASSLRFTGGSEQYF	TGTGCCAGCAGTCTCCGATTCACAGGCGGTTCCGAGCAGTACTTC
-	TRBJ2-3	TRBV12-3/TRBV12-4	TRBD2	CTSSLVAGEVFLGTDTQYF	TGTACCAGCAGTTTAGTAGCGGGGGAAGTATTTCTCGGCACAGATACGCAGTATTTT
few	TRBJ1-1	TRBV7-9	TRBD1	CASSLVGQGRTEAFF	TGTGCCAGCAGCTTGGTAGGACAGGGGAGGACTGAAGCTTTCTTT
few	TRBJ2-1	TRBV15	-	CATSTTRGGLEQFF	TGTGCCACCAGCACAACAAGGGGTGGACTTGAGCAGTTCTTC
-	TRBJ2-1	TRBV6-2/TRBV6-3	-	CASSYSILYNEQFF	TGTGCCAGCAGTTATTCTATACTATACAATGAGCAGTTCTTC
-	TRBJ2-1	TRBV7-9	-	CAGWQGDEQFF	TGTGCCGGGTGGCAAGGCGATGAGCAGTTCTTC
-	TRBJ2-1	TRBV7-6	-	CASSLELWGPGSYNEQFF	TGTGCCAGCAGCTTAGAGCTTTGGGGGCCTGGCTCCTACAATGAGCAGTTCTTC
-	TRBJ2-2	TRBV12-3/TRBV12-4	TRBD1	CASSLRDRGVGELFF	TGTGCCAGCAGTTTACGGGACAGGGGGGTCGGGGAGCTGTTTTTT
-	TRBJ1-5	TRBV4-2	-	CASSPQELSNQPQHF	TGTGCCAGCAGCCCACAGGAGTTGAGCAATCAGCCCCAGCATTTT
few	TRBJ1-5	TRBV7-6	-	CASSLGDGDQPQHF	TGTGCCAGCAGCTTAGGGGACGGTGATCAGCCCCAGCATTTT
few	TRBJ2-3	TRBV28	TRBD1	CASSSTGTVTDTQYF	TGTGCCAGCAGTTCGACCGGGACAGTCACAGATACGCAGTATTTT
few	TRBJ1-5	TRBV6-1	TRBD1	CASSEAWRTGSQPQHF	TGTGCCAGCAGTGAAGCATGGCGGACAGGGAGTCAGCCCCAGCATTTT
-	TRBJ1-5	TRBV28	TRBD1	CASSLEGRQGVGGQPQHF	TGTGCCAGCAGTTTAGAGGGGAGACAGGGTGTCGGTGGTCAGCCCCAGCATTTT
few	TRBJ1-6	TRBV6-2/TRBV6-3	TRBD1	CASSSMGTANSPLHF	TGTGCCAGCAGCTCCATGGGGACAGCAAATTCACCCCTCCACTTT
-	TRBJ1-2	TRBV4-1	-	CASSQVPAAGTYGYTF	TGCGCCAGCAGCCAAGTCCCGGCCGCCGGGACCTATGGCTACACCTTC
-	TRBJ2-7	TRBV4-2	TRBD1	CASSQVRTGAYEQYF	TGTGCCAGCAGCCAAGTAAGGACAGGGGCCTACGAGCAGTACTTC
few	TRBJ2-7	TRBV6-2/TRBV6-3	TRBD2	CASSSLEREGYEQYF	TGTGCCAGCAGTTCGTTGGAACGGGAGGGTTACGAGCAGTACTTC
-	TRBJ2-5	TRBV9	TRBD2	CASSGTTSGEETQYF	TGTGCCAGCAGCGGGACGACTAGCGGGGAAGAGACCCAGTACTTC
-	TRBJ2-2	TRBV20-1	-	CSARKTLNTGELFF	TGCAGTGCTAGAAAGACTCTCAACACCGGGGAGCTGTTTTTT
many	TRBJ2-7	TRBV28	-	CASSPTGTSYEQYF	TGTGCCAGCAGTCCAACAGGGACATCCTACGAGCAGTACTTC
once	TRBJ1-1	TRBV7-2	-	CASSPDRYMNTEAFF	TGTGCCAGCAGCCCAGACCGGTATATGAACACTGAAGCTTTCTTT
-	TRBJ1-2	TRBV25-1	-	CASSEYAGADGYTF	TGTGCCAGCAGTGAATATGCGGGGGCAGATGGCTACACCTTC